Listed here are 28 T cell receptor beta chains from one sample, sequenced in a study of blood T cell repertoires in COVID-19. Clones were read by immunoSEQ multiplex PCR, and TCRdb kept only the in-frame ones, dropping some. Here the sample spans around 140,000 clones, 80% to 90% being singletons. Sequences were obtained from peripheral blood. These receptor sequences come from a man aged 18 to 35 with COVID-19, enrolled during active disease.

This clone was detected once. The chain joins TRBV28 to TRBJ1-1, with D tentatively TRBD1 (5 bases). The CDR3 consists of 14 residues. CDR1 is MDHEN and CDR2 is SYDVKM in the germline V gene. Between the trimmed V and J ends, which lost 4 bases and 4 bases, there was a span of 13 bases. The CDR3 coding sequence is TGTGCCAGCAGTTCCATCCGGGGGGGCACTGAAGCTTTCTTT. Its protein product is CASSSIRGGTEAFF.

The CDR3 is CASSQYARYNSPLHF. CDR3 nucleotide sequence: TGTGCCAGCAGCCAGTACGCCCGGTATAATTCACCCCTCCACTTT. The chain carries TRBV14 and TRBJ1-6; D call uncertain. The CDR3 length is 15 residues. The germline V and J ends were trimmed by 3 bases and 4 bases, with 10 bases remaining between them. Germline loops: CDR1 SGHDN, CDR2 FVKESK. Complete variable domain (other parts from reference TRBV14 and TRBJ1-6): EAGVTQFPSHSVIEKGQTVTLRCDPISGHDNLYWYRRVMGKEIKFLLHFVKESKQDESGMPNNRFLAERTGGTYSTLKVQPAELEDSGVYFCASSQYARYNSPLHFGNGTRLTVT.

The chain couples TRBV30 to TRBJ2-7; D is ambiguous. Germline assignment: CDR1 GTSNPN and CDR2 SVGIG (reference sequence). Trimming stripped 1 base from V and 2 bases from J, with 6 bases between. The CDR3 loop spans 12 amino acids. CDR3: CAWSGTAYEQYF. CDR3 nucleotides: TGTGCCTGGAGTGGTACAGCCTACGAGCAGTACTTC.

V is TRBV6-2 or TRBV6-3 and J is TRBJ2-5; 12 positions agree with TRBD2. This CDR3 has 16 amino acids. The V and J ends lost 5 bases and 7 bases, in that order; junction bases with no gene match: 11. CDR1 and CDR2 (germline): MNHEY, SVGEGT. The DNA of the CDR3 is TGTGCCAGCAGTCCCCGGACTAGCGGGAACAGCAGGACCCAGTACTTC. Amino acid sequence: CASSPRTSGNSRTQYF.

This clone was observed a single time. This chain links TRBV7-6 with TRBJ2-5; 11 positions agree with TRBD1. Germline V gene data show CDR1 as SGHVS and CDR2 as FNYEAQ. Germline trimming cut 4 bases from V and 5 bases from J; bases unmatched to any gene: 6. The CDR3 runs to 15 residues. This chain's CDR3 is CASSSSGTGGETQYF. For the CDR3, the DNA is TGTGCCAGCAGCTCGTCGGGGACAGGGGGTGAGACCCAGTACTTC.

The chain has TRBV28 and TRBJ2-1; tentative D call: TRBD1 (6 bases). Trimming removed 3 bases at V and 10 bases at J, with 16 bases between. Per the germline V gene, CDR1 is MDHEN and CDR2 is SYDVKM. This CDR3 is built from 14 residues. The CDR3 region has the DNA TGTGCCAGCAGTTTTGGATACAGGGCCGGCGAGCAGTTCTTC. Translation gives CASSFGYRAGEQFF.

V and J are TRBV30 and TRBJ2-5; 7 bases line up with TRBD1. The CDR3 totals 13 residues. Germline CDR1 GTSNPN, CDR2 SVGIG (reference sequence). V shed 2 bases and J 1 base; nucleotides not matched to a gene: 1. The CDR3 protein is CAWSPGGQETQYF. The CDR3 DNA reads TGTGCCTGGAGTCCAGGGGGCCAAGAGACCCAGTACTTC.

V usage is TRBV28 and J usage is TRBJ1-4; no definite D call. Trimming shortened V by 6 bases and J by 3 bases, and 14 bases separated the two germline ends. The CDR3 totals 15 residues. Germline assignment: CDR1 MDHEN and CDR2 SYDVKM. Written as DNA, the CDR3 is TGTGCCAGCAGCCCTATCGGGATCGCTAATGAAAAACTGTTTTTT. It codes for CASSPIGIANEKLFF.

This sequence joins TRBV7-8 and TRBJ1-5, with D possibly TRBD1 on 5 matching bases. The CDR3 spans 13 residues. V shed 5 bases and J shed 8 bases, with 13 bases lying between them. The V gene's germline CDR1 is SGHVS and CDR2 FQNEAQ. The CDR3 loop reads CASSRRGVEPQHF. In nucleotides, the CDR3 is TGTGCCAGCAGCCGGCGGGGGGTTGAGCCCCAGCATTTT.

V usage is TRBV11-1 and J usage is TRBJ2-7, with 8 nucleotides matching TRBD1. J lost 3 bases, V lost 1 base, and 5 bases had no gene match. Germline CDR1 SGHAT, CDR2 FQDESV (reference sequence). The CDR3 spans 15 residues. The CDR3 DNA reads as TGTGCCAGCAGCTTAGTTCGGACAGGGAACTACGAGCAGTACTTC. This sequence encodes CASSLVRTGNYEQYF.

In this sample, this clone turned up a few times. V usage is TRBV5-1 and J usage is TRBJ2-2; TRBD2 matches at 10 bases. Trimming at V came to 0 bases and at J to 6 bases, leaving 11 bases not matched to a gene. The CDR3 is made up of 18 amino acids. Germline V CDR1 and CDR2: SGHRS, YFSETQ. CDR3 loop: CASSLGPLSGRDPGELFF. The DNA of the CDR3 is TGCGCCAGCAGCTTGGGACCCCTGAGCGGGAGGGACCCCGGGGAGCTGTTTTTT.

The chain carries TRBV3-1 (or the pseudogene TRBV3-2) and TRBJ2-7; 8 nucleotides agree with TRBD2. This CDR3 contains 15 residues. Per the germline V gene, CDR1 is LGHDT and CDR2 is YNNKEL (reference sequence). V dropped 4 bases and J dropped 3; count of bases not matched to a gene: 8. DNA for the CDR3: TGTGCCAGCAGCCTAGGCCTAGCGGGTTACTACGAGCAGTACTTC. Translation: CASSLGLAGYYEQYF.

The rearrangement uses TRBV6-1 and TRBJ1-6; the D gene is possibly TRBD1 (5 bases). V lost 2 bases to trimming and J lost 7 bases, with 15 bases between them. This CDR3 has 16 amino acids. Germline V gene data show CDR1 as MNHNS and CDR2 as SASEGT. The CDR3 here is CASSEFIRTKNSPLHF. The CDR3 nucleotides read TGTGCCAGCAGTGAATTTATCAGGACAAAAAATTCACCCCTCCACTTT.

The CDR3: CASSSLQGVSGANVLTF. In DNA form, the CDR3 reads TGTGCCAGCAGTAGTTTACAGGGGGTATCTGGGGCCAACGTCCTGACTTTC. This chain links TRBV6-2 or TRBV6-3 with TRBJ2-6; 8 positions match TRBD1. With V trimmed by 5 bases and J by 1 base, 7 bases remained unmatched. The CDR3 has 17 amino acids. The germline CDR1 and CDR2 sequences are MNHEY and SVGEGT.

The genes are TRBV5-4 and TRBJ2-7; a weak D match, TRBD1 (6 bases). Trimming pared 3 bases from V and 1 base from J, leaving 17 bases between. CDR1 is SGHNT, CDR2 YYREEE, per germline (reference sequence). This CDR3 is 16 amino acids long. The DNA of the CDR3 is TGTGCCAGCAGCTCGCGAGGGGGTCCGAGATCCTACGAGCAGTACTTC. Translating gives CASSSRGGPRSYEQYF.

The rearrangement links TRBV4-3 to TRBJ1-5, with TRBD1 identical over 7 bases. The germline V gene has CDR1 LGHNA and CDR2 YSLEER. The CDR3 extends over 15 amino acids. After removal of 1 base from V and 2 bases from J, the junction contained 2 bases not matched to a gene. The CDR3 loop is CASSQAGTGNQPQHF. The CDR3 DNA is TGCGCCAGCAGCCAAGCGGGGACAGGCAATCAGCCCCAGCATTTT.

The genes are TRBV7-9 and TRBJ2-1, with 11 bases identical to TRBD2. The CDR3 has 16 amino acids. V gave up 0 bases and J gave up 9 bases; unmatched junction bases: 7. Germline CDR1 and CDR2: SEHNR and FQNEAQ (reference sequence). The CDR3 spells CASSLARLAGKGEQFF. The DNA for the CDR3 is TGTGCCAGCAGCTTAGCGCGACTAGCGGGAAAGGGTGAGCAGTTCTTC.

J is TRBJ1-3 and V is TRBV28, with a possible D match to TRBD1 (5 bases). This CDR3 spans 15 amino acids. Germline CDR1 MDHEN, CDR2 SYDVKM. V lost 3 bases and J lost 0, with 9 bases in between. The CDR3 here is CASSFQGDSGNTIYF. CDR3 sequence (DNA): TGTGCCAGCAGTTTTCAGGGCGACTCTGGAAACACCATATATTTT.

This chain joins TRBV3-1 (or the pseudogene TRBV3-2) and TRBJ1-2; 7 bases fit TRBD1. Germline V gene sequence: CDR1 LGHDT, CDR2 YNNKEL (reference sequence). Trimming removed 4 bases from V and 5 bases from J; junction bases left unmatched: 10. The CDR3 is 15 residues long. CDR3 loop: CASSPTRQGRYGYTF. The CDR3 DNA reads TGTGCCAGCAGCCCCACCCGACAGGGTCGATATGGCTACACCTTC.

This chain joins TRBV15 and TRBJ1-3; no definite D call. Germline CDR1 reads LNHNV; CDR2 reads YYDKDF (reference sequence). The CDR3 is made up of 16 amino acids. V lost 0 bases and J lost 0, with 9 bases in between. CDR3 protein: CATSRDYYSSGNTIYF. In DNA form, the CDR3 reads TGTGCCACCAGCAGAGATTATTACAGCTCTGGAAACACCATATATTTT.

This rearrangement joins TRBV28 to TRBJ1-6; D call uncertain. Germline-derived CDR1 and CDR2 are MDHEN and SYDVKM. The CDR3 spans 12 residues. The germline V and J ends were trimmed by 5 bases and 7 bases, with 6 bases remaining between them. CDR3 nucleotide sequence: TGTGCCAGCAGTGAACAGAATTCACCCCTCCACTTT. Protein sequence: CASSEQNSPLHF.

This clone was observed a handful of times. The V and J genes are TRBV12-5 and TRBJ1-1, with D possibly TRBD1 on 5 matching bases. This CDR3 is 13 amino acids long. V dropped 6 bases and J dropped 5 bases, with 13 bases sitting between them. Germline V gives CDR1 LGHNT, CDR2 FRNRAP. The CDR3 DNA is TGTGCTAGTGGACCGGACACTCGGACTGAAGCTTTCTTT. This codes for CASGPDTRTEAFF.

The J gene is TRBJ1-2, the V gene TRBV7-9; 9 bases are a match to TRBD1. The J segment lost 0 bases and the V segment lost 4 bases, leaving 3 bases of the junction unmatched. The germline gives CDR1 SEHNR, CDR2 FQNEAQ (reference sequence). The CDR3 extends over 15 amino acids. CDR3 DNA sequence: TGTGCCAGCAGCTACAGACAGGGGGCTAACTATGGCTACACCTTC. The encoded protein is CASSYRQGANYGYTF.

This chain connects TRBV20-1 to TRBJ2-7; D is unclear. The CDR3 extends over 12 amino acids. From germline, CDR1 is DFQATT and CDR2 SNEGSKA (reference sequence). Trimming took 3 bases from V and 0 from J, leaving 6 bases between them. The CDR3 reads CSASSSSYEQYF. The CDR3 region has the DNA TGCAGTGCTAGTTCTAGCTCCTACGAGCAGTACTTC.

The chain combines TRBV3-1 (or the pseudogene TRBV3-2) with TRBJ2-7, with D uncertain. V lost 4 bases and J 5 bases, leaving 12 bases between the germline ends. This CDR3 region has 13 residues. Germline CDR1 and CDR2: LGHDT and YNNKEL (reference sequence). CDR3 DNA: TGTGCCAGCAGCCGAGCCTGGGCTGACGAGCAGTACTTC. Protein product: CASSRAWADEQYF.

In DNA, the CDR3 is TGTGCCAGCAGCGTAGCAGCTAGCGGGAGCCAAGAGACCCAGTACTTC. Protein sequence: CASSVAASGSQETQYF. The chain recombines TRBV9 with TRBJ2-5; 10 nucleotides align to TRBD2. The germline CDR1 and CDR2 sequences are SGDLS and YYNGEE. The CDR3 is 16 residues long. The J segment lost 1 base and the V segment lost 0 bases, leaving 3 bases of the junction unmatched.

The V call is TRBV24-1, the J call TRBJ2-7; 9 bases line up with TRBD2. Germline CDR1 is KGHDR and CDR2 is SFDVKD. This CDR3 region has 13 residues. J gave up 8 bases and V 5 bases, and 6 bases lay outside the gene matches. CDR3 DNA: TGTGCCACCAGTGGCTGGACTAGCGCCAAGCAGTACTTC. This codes for CATSGWTSAKQYF.

This clone was recorded only once. The rearrangement joins TRBV29-1 to TRBJ1-2, with D maybe TRBD1 (6 bases). There are 13 residues in the CDR3. The germline V gene has CDR1 SQVTM and CDR2 ANQGSEA. Trimming pared 6 bases from V and 2 bases from J, leaving 13 bases between. CDR3 loop: CSVTGFVNYGYTF. The CDR3 DNA follows: TGCAGCGTGACAGGTTTCGTCAACTATGGCTACACCTTC.